This T cell receptor beta chain was sequenced in a study of siplizumab effects on memory and regulatory T cells. Data came from immunoSEQ multiplex PCR; TCRdb stores just in-frame clones and leaves some out. The sample has more than 85,000 clones, 70% to 90% seen once. Concerning this clone itself: Its antigen is not identified.

Study-wide points: Just a small share of alloreactive clones was traced back to unstimulated subsets. Naive T cells appeared more varied than memory cells and looked like key alloresponse contributors. Naive-or-memory phenotypes were unassignable for roughly 75-95% of proliferating CD4+ or CD8+ clones. Siplizumab produced a significant reduction in alloreactive sequences that were traceable to unstimulated CD4+ memory cells.

CDR1 ENHRY and CDR2 SYGVKD come from the germline V gene. V gave up 5 bases and J gave up 1 base, with 18 bases separating them. CDR3 length: 16 amino acids. This TCR was recovered from a human donor in good health. V usage is TRBV10-3 and J usage is TRBJ2-7; perhaps TRBD2 as D (6 bases). The material sequenced was CD4+ T cells sorted from blood. The CDR3 bases are TGTGCCATCAGTCCCCACGGCGGGGATCTTTCCTACGAGCAGTACTTC. This encodes CAISPHGGDLSYEQYF.